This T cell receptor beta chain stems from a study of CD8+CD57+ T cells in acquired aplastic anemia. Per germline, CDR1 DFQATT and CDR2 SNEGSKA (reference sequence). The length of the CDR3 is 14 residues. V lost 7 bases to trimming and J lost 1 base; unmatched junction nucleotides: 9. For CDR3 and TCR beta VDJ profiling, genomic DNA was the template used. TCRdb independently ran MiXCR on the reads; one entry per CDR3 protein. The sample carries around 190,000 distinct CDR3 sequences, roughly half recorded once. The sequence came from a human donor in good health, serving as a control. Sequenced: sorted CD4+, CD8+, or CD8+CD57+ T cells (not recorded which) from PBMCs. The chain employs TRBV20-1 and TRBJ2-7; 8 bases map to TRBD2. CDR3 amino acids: CSGRTSRPSYEQYF. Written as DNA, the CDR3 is TGCAGTGGCCGGACTAGCCGACCATCCTACGAGCAGTACTTC.